These 18 T cell receptor beta chains share one sample of origin, sequenced in a study of CD8 T cells in Susac syndrome. Roughly 0.45 to 1 ug RNA was reverse transcribed with random hexamers. TCRdb re-derived calls from the immunoSEQ multiplex PCR reads in MiXCR, one entry per CDR3 protein. Here the sample spans some 100,000 distinct CDR3 sequences, about 90% being singletons. The sample comprised CD4+ T cells from PBMCs. The receptor set was obtained from a human donor in good health.

The chain recombines TRBV29-1 with TRBJ2-7; D remains unclear. The CDR3 is 13 amino acids. Germline lookup yields CDR1 SQVTM and CDR2 ANQGSEA. Between the trimmed V and J ends, which lost 5 bases and 0 bases, there was a span of 11 bases. CDR3 sequence (DNA): TGCAGCGTTAGCGCTGACTCCTCCTACGAGCAGTACTTC. Its translation: CSVSADSSYEQYF.

The rearrangement links TRBV15 to TRBJ1-3, with unresolved D. This CDR3 is 12 amino acids long. V was trimmed by 0 bases and J by 6 bases, leaving 3 bases between them. CDR1 and CDR2 (germline): LNHNV, YYDKDF (reference sequence). CDR3 bases: TGTGCCACCAGCAGAGAAGTAAACACCATATATTTT. Translation gives CATSREVNTIYF.

The chain couples TRBV7-9 to TRBJ2-7, with 7 bases identical to TRBD2. The germline V gene encodes CDR1 SEHNR and CDR2 FQNEAQ (reference sequence). Trimming took 1 base from V and 6 from J; bases not matched to a gene: 9. The CDR3 sequence is 15 residues long. CDR3 region: CASSLVSGRVGEQYF. The CDR3, as DNA: TGTGCCAGCAGCTTAGTCTCTGGGAGGGTTGGCGAGCAGTACTTC.

The chain is built from TRBV29-1 and TRBJ2-1; the match to TRBD2 covers 7 bases. V was pared by 5 bases and J by 4 bases, with 11 bases of the junction left unmatched. The CDR3 totals 15 residues. Germline CDR1 and CDR2: SQVTM and ANQGSEA. CDR3 in DNA: TGCAGCGTTTCCCCGGGAGGCTCTTCTTACAATGAGCAGTTCTTC. Its protein is CSVSPGGSSYNEQFF.

The chain links TRBV7-2 to TRBJ2-3; D is ambiguous. The CDR3 contains 12 residues. V was cut by 5 bases and J by 6 bases, with 9 bases left in between. Germline loops: CDR1 SGHTA, CDR2 FQGNSA. The CDR3 nucleotides are TGTGCCAGCAGCCAGACCCGGGATACGCAGTATTTT. Amino acids: CASSQTRDTQYF.

The CDR3 DNA is TGTGCCACTCACACAGGGGAGGGAAACACCGGGGAGCTGTTTTTT. Its protein is CATHTGEGNTGELFF. J is TRBJ2-2 and V is TRBV15; D could derive from TRBD1 or TRBD2 (7 bases each). The germline V gene has CDR1 LNHNV and CDR2 YYDKDF (reference sequence). The V gene lost 9 bases and the J gene lost 2 bases, with 16 bases spanning the gap. The CDR3 runs to 15 residues. Filled out from reference TRBV15 and TRBJ2-2, the complete variable domain reads DAMVIQNPRYQVTQFGKPVTLSCSQTLNHNVMYWYQQKSSQAPKLLFHYYDKDFNNEADTPDNFQSRRPNTSFCFLDIRSPGLGDTAMYLCATHTGEGNTGELFFGEGSRLTVL.

The rearrangement uses TRBV19 and TRBJ2-2; 7 nucleotides match TRBD1. V lost 3 bases, J lost 0 bases, and 1 base stayed unmatched. CDR3 size: 15 residues. CDR1 is LNHDA and CDR2 is SQIVND in the germline V gene (reference sequence). The CDR3 DNA follows: TGTGCCAGTAGTATGGGACAGACGAACACCGGGGAGCTGTTTTTT. Protein product: CASSMGQTNTGELFF.

This rearrangement joins TRBV27 to TRBJ1-1; no clear D. CDR1 and CDR2 (germline): MNHEY, SMNVEV (reference sequence). The CDR3 is made up of 12 amino acids. V was cut by 5 bases and J by 7 bases, with 11 bases left in between. CDR3 coding DNA: TGTGCCAGCAGTCTCCGGCTGGGTGAAGCTTTCTTT. Protein: CASSLRLGEAFF.

This chain connects TRBV19 to TRBJ1-2, with TRBD1 matching 10 bases. V dropped 6 bases and J dropped 3; count of bases not matched to a gene: 4. CDR1 and CDR2 (germline): LNHDA, SQIVND (reference sequence). The CDR3 is 14 residues long. The CDR3 region is CASRLGQGDYGYTF. As DNA, the CDR3 is TGTGCCAGTAGGCTCGGACAGGGGGACTATGGCTACACCTTC.

The CDR3 DNA reads TGCAGTGCGAGAACTGGGGCTAGCGGCAGAGACGAGCAGTACTTC. As protein: CSARTGASGRDEQYF. The chain links TRBV20-1 to TRBJ2-7; 7 nucleotides line up with TRBD2. The V and J ends lost 6 bases and 5 bases, in that order; junction bases with no gene match: 16. In germline, CDR1 is DFQATT, CDR2 SNEGSKA (reference sequence). This CDR3 region has 15 residues.

The CDR3 reads CATSDPRTRNNEQFF. The CDR3 DNA sequence: TGTGCCACCAGTGACCCCAGGACTAGGAACAATGAGCAGTTCTTC. The J gene is TRBJ2-1, the V gene TRBV24-1; 7 nucleotides line up with TRBD2. Trimming removed 4 bases from V and 5 bases from J; junction bases left unmatched: 7. Germline-derived CDR1 and CDR2 are KGHDR and SFDVKD. CDR3 length: 15 amino acids.

The chain couples TRBV20-1 to TRBJ1-1, with 8 bases matching TRBD1. The length of the CDR3 is 15 residues. The V and J ends lost 6 bases and 6 bases, in that order; junction bases with no gene match: 15. Germline CDR1 and CDR2: DFQATT and SNEGSKA (reference sequence). The CDR3, as DNA: TGCAGTGCCCCGGACCGGACAGGGAGCGTCGCTGAAGCTTTCTTT. Its protein is CSAPDRTGSVAEAFF.

The chain links TRBV20-1 to TRBJ2-3; 7 bases match TRBD1. Trimming took 6 bases from V and 2 from J; bases not matched to a gene: 5. The CDR3 totals 13 residues. CDR1 DFQATT and CDR2 SNEGSKA come from the germline V gene (reference sequence). CDR3 residues: CSARDSNTDTQYF. CDR3 sequence (DNA): TGCAGTGCCAGGGACAGTAACACAGATACGCAGTATTTT.

The chain couples TRBV5-1 to TRBJ2-1; D possibly corresponds to TRBD2 (6 bases). The CDR3 consists of 14 residues. The V end lost 5 bases, the J end lost 9 bases, and 18 bases lay between the germline ends. Germline V gene sequence: CDR1 SGHRS, CDR2 YFSETQ. Here the CDR3 DNA reads TGCGCCAGCAGGGGCGGGGCAATCTTGATTGAGCAGTTCTTC. Translating it yields CASRGGAILIEQFF.

This chain uses TRBV2 with TRBJ2-6, with TRBD1 as a possible D gene (5 bases). The CDR3 loop spans 15 amino acids. Trimming took off 6 bases at V and 3 bases at J, with 12 bases between the two ends. The germline CDR1 and CDR2 sequences are SNHLY and FYNNEI. CDR3 nucleotides: TGTGCCAGCAGGTTAGGGGCCGGTGGGGCCAACGTCCTGACTTTC. Residues: CASRLGAGGANVLTF.

The V and J genes are TRBV30 and TRBJ1-5; TRBD1 agrees at 8 bases. The CDR3 extends over 17 amino acids. Unmatched junction bases numbered 14, after V lost 1 base and J lost 6 bases. Germline CDR1 reads GTSNPN; CDR2 reads SVGIG (reference sequence). The CDR3 DNA sequence: TGTGCCTGGAGTGACCCCTTAAGACAGGGGAATTTTCAGCCCCAGCATTTT. It specifies CAWSDPLRQGNFQPQHF.

V is TRBV6-1 and J is TRBJ2-6; possibly TRBD1 or TRBD2 for D (5 bases each). V was pared by 4 bases and J by 2 bases, with 15 bases between. Germline V gene sequence: CDR1 MNHNS, CDR2 SASEGT. This CDR3 is 17 amino acids long. CDR3 sequence (DNA): TGTGCCAGCAGTGGCCGGGACCCCAGACCTGGGGCCAACGTCCTGACTTTC. The encoded protein is CASSGRDPRPGANVLTF.

The CDR3 sequence: CASSPWKERGVWGSLNEQFF. CDR3 DNA sequence: TGTGCCAGCTCACCATGGAAGGAGCGGGGAGTTTGGGGGTCCCTCAATGAGCAGTTCTTC. The rearrangement joins TRBV18 to TRBJ2-1, with 7 bases matching TRBD2. Germline assignment: CDR1 KGHSH and CDR2 LQKENI. The length of the CDR3 is 20 residues. Trimming cost V 2 bases and J 6 bases; bases outside gene matches: 22.